These 3 T cell receptor beta chains were all obtained from the same sample, sequenced in a study of identical twins. TCRdb re-analysed the 5' RACE reads in MiXCR, keeping a single row per CDR3 protein. The table lists some 500,000 distinct CDR3 sequences, approximately 15% of them singletons. The same specimen was also included in a second study, on yellow fever vaccine responses in identical twins.

The sequencing input was CD4+ T cells sorted from blood. Every receptor here comes from a young woman in good health.

This clonotype was counted ten times or more. This rearrangement joins TRBV4-1 to TRBJ2-3; D is ambiguous. The germline V gene has CDR1 MGHRA and CDR2 YSYEKL. The length of the CDR3 is 13 residues. Trimming took off 3 bases at V and 5 bases at J, with 9 bases between the two ends. The CDR3 coding sequence is TGCGCCAGCAGCCACTACCTTCAAGATACGCAGTATTTT. Its translation is CASSHYLQDTQYF.

The chain has TRBV7-6 and TRBJ2-7; D may be TRBD1 or TRBD2 (5 bases each). Germline V CDR1 and CDR2: SGHVS, FNYEAQ. The V and J ends lost 0 bases and 3 bases respectively, with 12 bases between them. This CDR3 region has 15 residues. This CDR3 reads CASSLARGQNYEQYF. In nucleotides, the CDR3 is TGTGCCAGCAGCTTAGCGAGGGGCCAGAACTACGAGCAGTACTTC.

V gene TRBV7-9 combines with J gene TRBJ2-5; 7 bases are a match to TRBD2. The V segment lost 2 bases and the J segment 4 bases; nucleotides outside the gene matches: 10. Germline values: CDR1 SEHNR, CDR2 FQNEAQ (reference sequence). This CDR3 has 16 residues. CDR3 sequence (DNA): TGTGCCAGCAGCTTACGTGGGGCGGGAGTTCTAGAGACCCAGTACTTC. It yields the protein CASSLRGAGVLETQYF.